The 7 T cell receptor beta chains listed next were all sequenced from one sample in a study of OX40 agonist ivuxolimab in advanced cancers. Some clones are missing from TCRdb's copy, which holds only in-frame ones; the method was immunoSEQ multiplex PCR. Of 45,000 to 60,000 clones listed, 70% to 80% are singletons. The material was CD4+ or CD8+ T cells sorted from blood, obtained in a trial of the OX40 agonist ivuxolimab. The receptors were sampled from an adult with an advanced solid tumor such as melanoma, head and neck, liver or kidney cancer.

This chain connects TRBV6-5 to TRBJ2-1; maybe TRBD1 (5 bases). Germline V gene data show CDR1 as MNHEY and CDR2 as SVGAGI. The CDR3 has 14 amino acids. Trimming removed 0 bases at V and 10 bases at J, with 13 bases between. The chain's CDR3 is CASSYSKDSSEQFF. The CDR3 DNA follows: TGTGCCAGCAGTTACTCAAAAGACAGCTCGGAGCAGTTCTTC.

As concerns this clone: This same CDR3 is encoded by further DNA sequences in the sample. The DNA for the CDR3 is TGTGCCAGCAGCGCCCAGACCGGGGGGAGCACTGAAGCTTTCTTT. It encodes CASSAQTGGSTEAFF. This sequence joins TRBV9 and TRBJ1-1; D perhaps matches TRBD1 (5 bases). Germline V CDR1 and CDR2: SGDLS, YYNGEE. The V gene lost 3 bases and the J gene lost 4 bases, with 16 bases spanning the gap. The CDR3 sequence is 15 residues long. The full variable domain, completed using reference TRBV9 and TRBJ1-1, is DSGVTQTPKHLITATGQRVTLRCSPRSGDLSVYWYQQSLDQGLQFLIQYYNGEERAKGNILERFSAQQFPDLHSELNLSSLELGDSALYFCASSAQTGGSTEAFFGQGTRLTVV.

This clone was counted only a few times. The rearrangement uses TRBV6-5 and TRBJ2-7, with TRBD2 matching 7 bases. This CDR3 has 13 residues. Germline V lookup: CDR1 MNHEY, CDR2 SVGAGI. After removal of 10 bases from V and 5 bases from J, the junction contained 11 bases not matched to a gene. DNA of the CDR3: TGTGCCACCGCACAACTAGCGCTGAACGAGCAGTACTTC. It translates to CATAQLALNEQYF.

V and J are TRBV7-2 and TRBJ2-1; D is uncertain. Germline-derived CDR1 and CDR2 are SGHTA and FQGNSA. This CDR3 spans 13 amino acids. V shed 4 bases and J shed 4 bases, with 8 bases lying between them. The CDR3 nucleotides are TGTGCCAGCAGCTCGGCGTCTTACAATGAGCAGTTCTTC. It encodes CASSSASYNEQFF.

The chain combines TRBV15 with TRBJ2-5; 7 nucleotides line up with TRBD2. Germline values: CDR1 LNHNV, CDR2 YYDKDF (reference sequence). Trimming took 3 bases from V and 2 from J; bases not matched to a gene: 0. The CDR3 totals 13 residues. The CDR3 DNA reads as TGTGCCACCAGCAGCGGGGGGCAAGAGACCCAGTACTTC. This gives the protein CATSSGGQETQYF.

The gene calls are TRBV28 and TRBJ1-2, with a possible D match to TRBD1 (5 bases). The CDR3 sequence is 15 residues long. V lost 8 bases and J 2 bases, leaving 18 bases between the germline ends. Germline-derived CDR1 and CDR2 are MDHEN and SYDVKM. CDR3 residues: CASYSPGTANYGYTF. Written as DNA, the CDR3 is TGTGCCAGCTACTCTCCCGGGACGGCAAACTATGGCTACACCTTC.

In DNA, the CDR3 is TGCGCCAGCAGCCAAGAAATGGGGGACAACTTCTACGAGCAGTACTTC. Encoded protein: CASSQEMGDNFYEQYF. The rearrangement joins TRBV4-3 to TRBJ2-7, with a tentative D call TRBD1 (6 bases). Trimming pared 0 bases from V and 3 bases from J, leaving 15 bases between. The CDR3 covers 16 residues. Germline V lookup: CDR1 LGHNA, CDR2 YSLEER.